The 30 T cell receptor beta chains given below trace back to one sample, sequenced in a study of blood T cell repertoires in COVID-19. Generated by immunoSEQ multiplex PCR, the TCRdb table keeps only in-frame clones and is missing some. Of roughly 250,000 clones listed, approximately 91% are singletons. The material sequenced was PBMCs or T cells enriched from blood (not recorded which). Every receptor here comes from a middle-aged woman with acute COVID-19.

CDR3 coding DNA: TGTGCCAGCAGCCCACTAGCGGGATCTAGCACAGATACGCAGTATTTT. Translation: CASSPLAGSSTDTQYF. This sequence joins TRBV5-5 and TRBJ2-3; 10 bases align to TRBD2. This CDR3 spans 16 amino acids. Trimming took 4 bases from V and 0 from J; bases not matched to a gene: 5. Germline loops: CDR1 SGHKS, CDR2 YYEKEE (reference sequence).

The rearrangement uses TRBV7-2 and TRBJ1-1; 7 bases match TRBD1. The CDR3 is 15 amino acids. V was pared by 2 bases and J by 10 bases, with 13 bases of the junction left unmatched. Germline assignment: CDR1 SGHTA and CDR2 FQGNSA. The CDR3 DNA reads TGTGCCAGCAGCTTAAGCGGGCCCGCACAGGGGCCAGCTTTCTTT. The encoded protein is CASSLSGPAQGPAFF.

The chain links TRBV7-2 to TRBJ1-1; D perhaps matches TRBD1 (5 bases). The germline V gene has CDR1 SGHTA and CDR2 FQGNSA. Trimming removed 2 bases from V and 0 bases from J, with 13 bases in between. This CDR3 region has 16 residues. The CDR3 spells CASSLMQGKMNTEAFF. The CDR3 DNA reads TGTGCCAGCAGCTTAATGCAGGGAAAGATGAACACTGAAGCTTTCTTT. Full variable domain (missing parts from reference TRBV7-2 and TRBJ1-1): GAGVSQSPSNKVTEKGKDVELRCDPISGHTALYWYRQSLGQGLEFLIYFQGNSAPDKSGLPSDRFSAERTGGSVSTLTIQRTQQEDSAVYLCASSLMQGKMNTEAFFGQGTRLTVV.

This chain's CDR3 is CASSQVGGGTYEQYF. The CDR3 DNA follows: TGTGCCAGCAGCCAAGTGGGGGGAGGGACCTACGAGCAGTACTTC. The chain couples TRBV4-2 to TRBJ2-7, with 7 nucleotides matching TRBD2. The germline CDR1 and CDR2 sequences are LGHNA and YNFKEQ. After removal of 1 base from V and 2 bases from J, the junction contained 5 bases not matched to a gene. This CDR3 has 15 residues.

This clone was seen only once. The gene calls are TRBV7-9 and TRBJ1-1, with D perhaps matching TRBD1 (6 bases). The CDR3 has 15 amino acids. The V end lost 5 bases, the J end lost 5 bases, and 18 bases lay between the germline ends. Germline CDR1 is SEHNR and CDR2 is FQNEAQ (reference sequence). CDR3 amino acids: CASSPRGGSATEAFF. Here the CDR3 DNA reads TGTGCCAGCAGCCCAAGGGGGGGCTCAGCAACTGAAGCTTTCTTT.

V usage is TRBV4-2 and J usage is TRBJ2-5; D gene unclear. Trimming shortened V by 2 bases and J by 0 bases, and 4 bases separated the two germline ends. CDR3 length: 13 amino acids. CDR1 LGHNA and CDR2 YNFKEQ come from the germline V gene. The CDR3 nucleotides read TGTGCCAGCAGCCAATCTTACCAAGAGACCCAGTACTTC. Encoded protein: CASSQSYQETQYF.

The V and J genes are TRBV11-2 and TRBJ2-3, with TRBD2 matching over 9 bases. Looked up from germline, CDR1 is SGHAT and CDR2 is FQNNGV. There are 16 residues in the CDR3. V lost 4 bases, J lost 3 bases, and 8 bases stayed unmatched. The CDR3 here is CASSWRLAGATDTQYF. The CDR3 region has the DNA TGTGCCAGCAGCTGGAGGTTAGCGGGGGCGACAGATACGCAGTATTTT.

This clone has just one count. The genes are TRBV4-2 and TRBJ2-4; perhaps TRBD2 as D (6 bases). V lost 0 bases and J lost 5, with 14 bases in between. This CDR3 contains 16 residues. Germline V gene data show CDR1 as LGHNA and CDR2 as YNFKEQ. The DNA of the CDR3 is TGTGCCAGCAGCCAAGAGGACGCGGGGCCTGAAAACATTCAGTACTTC. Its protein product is CASSQEDAGPENIQYF.

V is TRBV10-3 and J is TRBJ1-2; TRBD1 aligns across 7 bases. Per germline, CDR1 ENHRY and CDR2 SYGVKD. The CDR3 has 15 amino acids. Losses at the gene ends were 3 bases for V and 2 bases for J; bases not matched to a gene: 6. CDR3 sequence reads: CAISEGGVQNYGYTF. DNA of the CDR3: TGTGCCATCAGTGAAGGGGGCGTCCAGAACTATGGCTACACCTTC.

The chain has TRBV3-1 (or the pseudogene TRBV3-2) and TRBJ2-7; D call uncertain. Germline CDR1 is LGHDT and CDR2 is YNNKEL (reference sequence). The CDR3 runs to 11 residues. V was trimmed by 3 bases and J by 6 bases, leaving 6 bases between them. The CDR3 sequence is CASSQQAEQYF. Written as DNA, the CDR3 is TGTGCCAGCAGCCAGCAAGCCGAGCAGTACTTC.

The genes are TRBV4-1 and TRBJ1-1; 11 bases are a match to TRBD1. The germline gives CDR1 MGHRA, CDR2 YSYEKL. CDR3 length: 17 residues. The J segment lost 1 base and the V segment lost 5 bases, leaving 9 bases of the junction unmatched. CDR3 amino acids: CASSSQTGQGANTEAFF. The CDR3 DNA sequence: TGCGCCAGCAGCTCACAAACCGGACAGGGGGCGAACACTGAAGCTTTCTTT.

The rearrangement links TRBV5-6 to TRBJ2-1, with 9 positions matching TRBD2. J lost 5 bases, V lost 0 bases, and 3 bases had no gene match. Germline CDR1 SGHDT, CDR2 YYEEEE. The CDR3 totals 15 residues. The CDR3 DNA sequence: TGTGCCAGCAGCTTGGGACTAGCGGAGAACAATGAGCAGTTCTTC. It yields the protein CASSLGLAENNEQFF.

The CDR3 reads CASSVGGTGQNYGYTF. The CDR3 DNA reads as TGTGCCAGCAGCGTAGGAGGTACAGGCCAAAACTATGGCTACACCTTC. The J gene is TRBJ1-2, the V gene TRBV9, with D possibly being TRBD1 (5 bases). This CDR3 contains 16 residues. Germline V gives CDR1 SGDLS, CDR2 YYNGEE. The ends were cut back, 0 bases at V and 2 bases at J, with 14 bases in the middle.

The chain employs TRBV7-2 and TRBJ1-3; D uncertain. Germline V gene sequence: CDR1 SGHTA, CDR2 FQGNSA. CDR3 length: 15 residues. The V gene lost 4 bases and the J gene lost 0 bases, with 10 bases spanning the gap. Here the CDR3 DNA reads TGTGCCAGCAGCTCCCAAGCATACTCTGGAAACACCATATATTTT. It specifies CASSSQAYSGNTIYF.

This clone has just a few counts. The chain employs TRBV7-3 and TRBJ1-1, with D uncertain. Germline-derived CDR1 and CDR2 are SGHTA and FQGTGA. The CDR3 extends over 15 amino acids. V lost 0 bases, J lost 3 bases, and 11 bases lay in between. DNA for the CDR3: TGTGCCAGCAGCTTAACCGGTTCGGGGTACACTGAAGCTTTCTTT. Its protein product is CASSLTGSGYTEAFF.

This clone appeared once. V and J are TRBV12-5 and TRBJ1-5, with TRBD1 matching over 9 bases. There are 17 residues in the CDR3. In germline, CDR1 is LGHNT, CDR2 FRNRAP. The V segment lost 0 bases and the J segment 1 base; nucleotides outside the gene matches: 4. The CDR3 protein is CASGLVPGQGSNQPQHF. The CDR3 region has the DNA TGTGCTAGTGGTTTGGTCCCGGGACAGGGAAGCAATCAGCCCCAGCATTTT. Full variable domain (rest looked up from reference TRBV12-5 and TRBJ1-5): DARVTQTPRHKVTEMGQEVTMRCQPILGHNTVFWYRQTMMQGLELLAYFRNRAPLDDSGMPKDRFSAEMPDATLATLKIQPSEPRDSAVYFCASGLVPGQGSNQPQHFGDGTRLSIL.

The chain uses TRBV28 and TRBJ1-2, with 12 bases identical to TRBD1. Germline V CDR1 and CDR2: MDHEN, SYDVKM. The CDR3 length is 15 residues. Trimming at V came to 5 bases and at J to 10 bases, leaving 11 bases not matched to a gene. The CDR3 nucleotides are TGTGCCAGCAGTACCCCGGGACAGGGGGCCAGGCCCTACACCTTC. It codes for CASSTPGQGARPYTF.

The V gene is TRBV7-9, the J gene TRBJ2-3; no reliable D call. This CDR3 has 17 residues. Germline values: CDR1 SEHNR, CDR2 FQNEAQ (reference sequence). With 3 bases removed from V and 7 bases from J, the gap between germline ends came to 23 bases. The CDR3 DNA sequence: TGTGCCAGCAGCTTCCAACCAAACGGTGTCAGGTCAAATACGCAGTATTTT. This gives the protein CASSFQPNGVRSNTQYF.

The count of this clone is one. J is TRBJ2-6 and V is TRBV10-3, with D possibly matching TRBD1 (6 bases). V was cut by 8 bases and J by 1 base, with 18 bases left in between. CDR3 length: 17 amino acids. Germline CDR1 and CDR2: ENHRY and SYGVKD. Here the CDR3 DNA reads TGTGCCATCTCGGGAACAGGGATCCAATCTGGGGCCAACGTCCTGACTTTC. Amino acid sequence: CAISGTGIQSGANVLTF.

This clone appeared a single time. The CDR3 protein is CASSLATDTQYF. DNA of the CDR3: TGTGCCAGCAGCTTGGCCACAGATACGCAGTATTTT. The chain carries TRBV11-3 and TRBJ2-3; D unclear. V was cut by 3 bases and J by 2 bases, with 3 bases left in between. CDR3 size: 12 residues. Germline loops: CDR1 SGHNT, CDR2 YENEEA.

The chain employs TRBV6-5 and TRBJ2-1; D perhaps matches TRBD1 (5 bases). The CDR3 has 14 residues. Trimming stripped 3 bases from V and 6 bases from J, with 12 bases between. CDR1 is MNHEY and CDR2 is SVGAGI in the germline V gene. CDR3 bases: TGTGCCAGCAGTTATGGCCAGGGCGGCAATGAGCAGTTCTTC. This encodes CASSYGQGGNEQFF.

CDR3 loop: CASTSGRALDTQYF. The CDR3 coding sequence is TGCGCCAGCACTAGCGGGAGGGCCTTGGATACGCAGTATTTT. The chain recombines TRBV5-1 with TRBJ2-3; 12 nucleotides line up with TRBD2. This CDR3 comprises 14 residues. The V gene end was trimmed by 6 bases and the J gene end by 6 bases; junction bases not matched to a gene: 5. Germline V lookup: CDR1 SGHRS, CDR2 YFSETQ.

DNA of the CDR3: TGTGCCAGCAGCTCTAGCGGGGGGGCCCCTAGCACAGATACGCAGTATTTT. It yields the protein CASSSSGGAPSTDTQYF. The genes are TRBV7-2 and TRBJ2-3, with TRBD2 matching 12 bases. Germline CDR1 is SGHTA and CDR2 is FQGNSA. With 4 bases clipped from V and 0 bases from J, the junction kept 5 bases outside the gene matches. The length of the CDR3 is 17 residues.

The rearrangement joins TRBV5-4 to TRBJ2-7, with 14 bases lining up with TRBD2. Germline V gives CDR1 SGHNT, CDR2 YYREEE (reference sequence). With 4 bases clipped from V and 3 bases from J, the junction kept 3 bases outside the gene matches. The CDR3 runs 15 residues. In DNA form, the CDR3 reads TGTGCCAGCAGCGAGGGACTAGCGGGGGACTACGAGCAGTACTTC. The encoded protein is CASSEGLAGDYEQYF.

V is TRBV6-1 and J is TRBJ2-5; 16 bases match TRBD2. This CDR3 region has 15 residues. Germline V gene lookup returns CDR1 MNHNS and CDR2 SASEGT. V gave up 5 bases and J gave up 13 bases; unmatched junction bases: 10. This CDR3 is CASSPPPGLAGGWYF. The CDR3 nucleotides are TGTGCCAGCAGTCCACCTCCGGGACTAGCGGGGGGGTGGTACTTC.

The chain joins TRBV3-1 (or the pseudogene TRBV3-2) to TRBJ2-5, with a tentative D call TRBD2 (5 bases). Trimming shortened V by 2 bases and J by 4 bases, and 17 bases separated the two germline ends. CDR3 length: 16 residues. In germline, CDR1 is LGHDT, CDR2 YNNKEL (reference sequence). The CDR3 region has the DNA TGTGCCAGCAGCCAATTCCTCCCCTTCGGGGTAGAGACCCAGTACTTC. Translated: CASSQFLPFGVETQYF.

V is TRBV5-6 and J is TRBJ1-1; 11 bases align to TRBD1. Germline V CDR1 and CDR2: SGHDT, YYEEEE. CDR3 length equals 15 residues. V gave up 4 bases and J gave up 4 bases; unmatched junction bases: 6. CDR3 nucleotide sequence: TGTGCCAGCAGCCTTCGGACAGGGGGCACCACTGAAGCTTTCTTT. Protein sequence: CASSLRTGGTTEAFF.

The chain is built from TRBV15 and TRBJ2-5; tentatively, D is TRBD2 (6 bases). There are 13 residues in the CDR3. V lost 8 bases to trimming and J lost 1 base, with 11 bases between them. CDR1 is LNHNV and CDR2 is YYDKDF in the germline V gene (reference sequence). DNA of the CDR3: TGTGCCACCGGAGGGTGGGGCCAAGAGACCCAGTACTTC. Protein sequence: CATGGWGQETQYF.

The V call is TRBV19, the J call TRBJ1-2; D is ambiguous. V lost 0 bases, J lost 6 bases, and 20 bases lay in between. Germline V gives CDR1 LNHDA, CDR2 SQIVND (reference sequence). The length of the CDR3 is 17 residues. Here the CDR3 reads CASSIEIEGSHPDGYTF. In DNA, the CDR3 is TGTGCCAGTAGTATAGAGATCGAAGGGAGTCATCCGGATGGCTACACCTTC.

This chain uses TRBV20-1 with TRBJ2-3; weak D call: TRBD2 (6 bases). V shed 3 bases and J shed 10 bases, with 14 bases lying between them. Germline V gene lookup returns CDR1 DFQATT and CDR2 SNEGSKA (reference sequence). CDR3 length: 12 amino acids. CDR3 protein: CSASELAEAQYF. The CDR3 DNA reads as TGCAGTGCTAGTGAACTAGCCGAGGCGCAGTATTTT.